The clone carrying this T cell receptor (beta chain) occurred a few times. Its cognate antigen is unknown. These data are taken from a study of identical twins. Study-wide findings and caveats: Compared with models, monozygotic twins showed more out-of-frame TCR alpha sharing. Within cord blood, abundant beta clonotypes carried fewer insertions, but memory repertoires showed no such trend. There is a chance that invariant MAIT and iNKT cells partially muddied zero-insertion analyses.

Trimming took 5 bases from V and 5 from J, leaving 13 bases between them. The CDR3 totals 13 residues. Germline CDR1 ENHRY, CDR2 SYGVKD. With template switching, a universal primer site was added, and the cDNA carried unique molecular identifiers. MiXCR was run by TCRdb on the 5' RACE reads, yielding one entry per CDR3 protein. The profile shows 1,800,000 or so distinct CDR3 sequences, around a third of them singletons. The chain joins TRBV10-3 to TRBJ2-7; D gene unclear. The specimen sequenced was cord blood. This sequence was found in a newborn girl in good health. The CDR3 nucleotides read TGTGCCATCAGTCCACTACTTGGGGACGAGCAGTACTTC. It codes for CAISPLLGDEQYF.